This T cell receptor beta chain was sequenced during a study of vaccination and CD4 T cells after COVID-19. Study summary: Four females and six males made up the convalescents, two of whom were Hispanic.

A few counts support this clonotype. As to time point: late sampling 161 to 241 days after vaccination in three convalescent patients. CDR3 size: 13 residues. Trimming left V 4 bases short and J 9 bases short, with 10 bases between. The germline V gene has CDR1 SEHNR and CDR2 FQNEAQ (reference sequence). TCRdb redid the calling of the PCR reads with MiXCR, one entry per CDR3 protein. The table lists 28,000 or so distinct CDR3 sequences, around 50% of them singletons. The sample in question was CD4+ T cells from blood, obtained about 7 months after SARS-CoV-2 vaccination. V is TRBV7-9 and J is TRBJ1-6; D may be TRBD1 (5 bases). The source of this sequence is a human donor who had recovered from COVID-19. The CDR3 nucleotides are TGTGCCAGCAGCTCGGGGCAGACTTCACCCCTCCACTTT. This codes for CASSSGQTSPLHF.